The clone carrying this T cell receptor beta chain showed up just a few times. Its antigen is not known. The CDR3 runs to 13 residues. V was pared by 3 bases and J by 8 bases, with 8 bases between. Germline V lookup: CDR1 KGHSH, CDR2 LQKENI. This sample is drawn from a study of cytomegalovirus exposure and HLA in healthy donors. Study-wide results and caveats: Researchers reported in a later analysis that common viral pathogens appeared linked to several top clusters. In an earlier analysis, most TCR beta V segments were productive about 87% or about 30% of the time. Later on, an analysis showed TCR association rates differing by HLA locus, with DRB1 the most and HLA-C the fewest.

The PCR contained 60 Vbeta and 13 Jbeta primers. Under the authors' procedure: A later analysis tallied roughly 77 million unique TCR beta chains, 8.5 million to 11 million of them shared. Assay: immunoSEQ multiplex PCR; the TCRdb copy retains only in-frame clones and omits some. The V and J calls and clone size were taken over from that table, and D and trimming were inferred from the DNA. This table has more than 110,000 clones, roughly four fifths appearing once. V and J are TRBV18 and TRBJ1-6; tentative D call: TRBD1 (5 bases). The sequenced sample consisted of PBMCs. This receptor was obtained from a woman aged 40 to 50 in good health and CMV-seronegative. The CDR3 DNA is TGTGCCAGCTCACCTGGCAGGGATTCACCCCTCCACTTT. Translating gives CASSPGRDSPLHF.